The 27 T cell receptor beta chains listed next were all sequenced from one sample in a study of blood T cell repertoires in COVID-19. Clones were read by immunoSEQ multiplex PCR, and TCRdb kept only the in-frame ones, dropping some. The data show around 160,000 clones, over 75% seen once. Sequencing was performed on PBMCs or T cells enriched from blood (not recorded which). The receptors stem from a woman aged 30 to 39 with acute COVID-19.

For the CDR3, the DNA is TGTGCCAGCAGCTTATCGGCCTTGGGGGCGAGGGACACTGAAGCTTTCTTT. Encoded protein: CASSLSALGARDTEAFF. The V gene is TRBV13, the J gene TRBJ1-1, with a possible D match to TRBD1 (6 bases). The V end was cut by 2 bases, the J end by 3 bases, with 19 bases between. The CDR3 is made up of 17 amino acids. Germline assignment: CDR1 PRHDT and CDR2 FYEKMQ (reference sequence).

The DNA for the CDR3 is TGTGCCAGCAGGCCCGGGGGGACGACGAGCTACGAGCAGTACTTC. This sequence encodes CASRPGGTTSYEQYF. The rearrangement links TRBV7-2 to TRBJ2-7, with 7 bases lining up with TRBD2. Germline values: CDR1 SGHTA, CDR2 FQGNSA. V lost 6 bases and J lost 3; bases outside the gene matches: 11. The CDR3 covers 15 residues.

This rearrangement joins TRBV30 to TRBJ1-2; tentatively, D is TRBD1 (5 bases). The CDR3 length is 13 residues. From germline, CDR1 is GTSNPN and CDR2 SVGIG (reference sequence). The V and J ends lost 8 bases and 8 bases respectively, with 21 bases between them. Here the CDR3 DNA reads TGTGCCACCCTCACGGGGGGTCTGAGCGGCTACACCTTC. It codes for CATLTGGLSGYTF.

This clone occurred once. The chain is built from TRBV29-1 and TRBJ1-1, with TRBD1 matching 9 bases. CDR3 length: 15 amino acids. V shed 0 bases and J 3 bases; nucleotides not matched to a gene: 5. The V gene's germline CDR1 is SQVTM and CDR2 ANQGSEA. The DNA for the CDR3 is TGCAGCGTTGAAGAAGTACAGGGGGCGGACACTGAAGCTTTCTTT. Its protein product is CSVEEVQGADTEAFF.

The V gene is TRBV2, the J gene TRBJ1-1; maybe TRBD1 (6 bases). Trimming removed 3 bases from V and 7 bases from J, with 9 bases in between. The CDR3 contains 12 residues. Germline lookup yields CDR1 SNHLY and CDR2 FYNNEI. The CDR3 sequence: CASSERQVEAFF. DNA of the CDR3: TGTGCCAGCAGTGAGCGACAGGTTGAAGCTTTCTTT.

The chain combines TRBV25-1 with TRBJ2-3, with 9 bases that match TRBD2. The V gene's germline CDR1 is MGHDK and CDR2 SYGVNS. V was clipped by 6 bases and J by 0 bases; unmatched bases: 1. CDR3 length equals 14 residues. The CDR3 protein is CASSLAGSTDTQYF. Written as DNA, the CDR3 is TGTGCCAGCAGCCTAGCGGGGAGCACAGATACGCAGTATTTT.

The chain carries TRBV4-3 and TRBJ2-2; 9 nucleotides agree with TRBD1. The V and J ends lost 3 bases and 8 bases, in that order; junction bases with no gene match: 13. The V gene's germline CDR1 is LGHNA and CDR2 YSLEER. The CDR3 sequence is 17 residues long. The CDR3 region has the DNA TGCGCCAGCAGCCATGGACCGGGACAGGGAGATTTAGGGGAGCTGTTTTTT. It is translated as CASSHGPGQGDLGELFF.

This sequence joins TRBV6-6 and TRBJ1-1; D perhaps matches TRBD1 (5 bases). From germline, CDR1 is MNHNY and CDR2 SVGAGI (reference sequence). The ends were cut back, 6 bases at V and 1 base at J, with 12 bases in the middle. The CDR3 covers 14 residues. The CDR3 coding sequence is TGTGCCAGCAGAGCGAGACAGACGAACACTGAAGCTTTCTTT. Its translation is CASRARQTNTEAFF.

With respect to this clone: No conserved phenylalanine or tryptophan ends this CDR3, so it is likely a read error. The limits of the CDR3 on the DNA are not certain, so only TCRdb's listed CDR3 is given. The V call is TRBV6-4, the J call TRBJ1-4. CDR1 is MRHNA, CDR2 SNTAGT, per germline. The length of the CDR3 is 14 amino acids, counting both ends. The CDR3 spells CASSIRDGRPILGS.

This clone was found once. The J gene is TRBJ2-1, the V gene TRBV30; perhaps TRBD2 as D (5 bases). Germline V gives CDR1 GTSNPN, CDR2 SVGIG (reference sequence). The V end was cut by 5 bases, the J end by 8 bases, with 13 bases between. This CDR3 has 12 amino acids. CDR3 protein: CAWSGYSDEQFF. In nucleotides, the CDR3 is TGTGCCTGGTCGGGGTATTCCGATGAGCAGTTCTTC.

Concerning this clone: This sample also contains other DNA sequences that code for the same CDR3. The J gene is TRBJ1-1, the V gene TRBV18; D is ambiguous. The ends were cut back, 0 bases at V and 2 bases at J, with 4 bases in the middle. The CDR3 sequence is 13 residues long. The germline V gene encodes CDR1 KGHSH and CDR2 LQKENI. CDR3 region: CASSPPQNTEAFF. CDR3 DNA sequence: TGTGCCAGCTCACCACCTCAAAACACTGAAGCTTTCTTT.

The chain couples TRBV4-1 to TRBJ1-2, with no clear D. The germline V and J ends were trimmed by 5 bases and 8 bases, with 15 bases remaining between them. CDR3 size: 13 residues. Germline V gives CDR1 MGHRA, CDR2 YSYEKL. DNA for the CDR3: TGCGCCAGCAGCTCGGTCAGGTCGTCCGGCTACACCTTC. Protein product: CASSSVRSSGYTF.

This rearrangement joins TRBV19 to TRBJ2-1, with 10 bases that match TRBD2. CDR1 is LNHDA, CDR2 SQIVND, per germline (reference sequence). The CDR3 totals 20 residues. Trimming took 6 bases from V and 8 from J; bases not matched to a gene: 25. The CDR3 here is CASRSGGLAGAGGTADEQFF. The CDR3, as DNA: TGTGCCAGTAGGTCGGGCGGGCTAGCGGGAGCAGGGGGAACTGCGGATGAGCAGTTCTTC. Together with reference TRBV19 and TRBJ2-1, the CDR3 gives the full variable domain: DGGITQSPKYLFRKEGQNVTLSCEQNLNHDAMYWYRQDPGQGLRLIYYSQIVNDFQKGDIAEGYSVSREKKESFPLTVTSAQKNPTAFYLCASRSGGLAGAGGTADEQFFGPGTRLTVL.

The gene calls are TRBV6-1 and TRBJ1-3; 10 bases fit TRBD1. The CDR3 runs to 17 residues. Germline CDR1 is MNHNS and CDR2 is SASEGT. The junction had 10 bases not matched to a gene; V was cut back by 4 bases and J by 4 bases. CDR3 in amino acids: CASSVGTGERSGNTIYF. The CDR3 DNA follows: TGTGCCAGCAGTGTTGGGACAGGGGAGCGGTCCGGAAACACCATATATTTT.

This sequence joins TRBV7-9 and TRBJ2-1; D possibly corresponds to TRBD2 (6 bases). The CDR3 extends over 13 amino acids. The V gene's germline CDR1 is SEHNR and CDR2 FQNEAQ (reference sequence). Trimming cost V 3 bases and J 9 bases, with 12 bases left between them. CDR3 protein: CASSFGSLGEQFF. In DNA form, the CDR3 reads TGTGCCAGCAGCTTCGGGAGTTTAGGTGAGCAGTTCTTC.

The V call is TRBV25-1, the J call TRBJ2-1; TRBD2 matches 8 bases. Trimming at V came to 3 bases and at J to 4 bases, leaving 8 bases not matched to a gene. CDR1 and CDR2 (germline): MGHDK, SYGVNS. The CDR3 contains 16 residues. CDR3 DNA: TGTGCCAGCAGTGATTTGGTTAGCGGGACTTACAATGAGCAGTTCTTC. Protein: CASSDLVSGTYNEQFF.

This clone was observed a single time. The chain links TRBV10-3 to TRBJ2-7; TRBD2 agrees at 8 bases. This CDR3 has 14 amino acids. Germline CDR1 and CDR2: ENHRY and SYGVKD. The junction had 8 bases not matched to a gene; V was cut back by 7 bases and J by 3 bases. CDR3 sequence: CAITGGVSVYEQYF. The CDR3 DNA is TGTGCCATCACGGGAGGGGTCTCAGTCTACGAGCAGTACTTC.

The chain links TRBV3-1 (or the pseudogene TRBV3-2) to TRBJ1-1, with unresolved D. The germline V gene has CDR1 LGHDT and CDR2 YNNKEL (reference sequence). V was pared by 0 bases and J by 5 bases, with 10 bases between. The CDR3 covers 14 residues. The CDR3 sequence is CASSQELTRTEAFF. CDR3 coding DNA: TGTGCCAGCAGCCAAGAATTGACAAGGACTGAAGCTTTCTTT.

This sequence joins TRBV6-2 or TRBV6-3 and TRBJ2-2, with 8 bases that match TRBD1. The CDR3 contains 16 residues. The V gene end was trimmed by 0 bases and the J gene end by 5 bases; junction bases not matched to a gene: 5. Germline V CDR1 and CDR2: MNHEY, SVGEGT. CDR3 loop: CASSYSKQGGTGELFF. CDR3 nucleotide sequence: TGTGCCAGCAGTTACTCGAAACAGGGGGGAACCGGGGAGCTGTTTTTT.

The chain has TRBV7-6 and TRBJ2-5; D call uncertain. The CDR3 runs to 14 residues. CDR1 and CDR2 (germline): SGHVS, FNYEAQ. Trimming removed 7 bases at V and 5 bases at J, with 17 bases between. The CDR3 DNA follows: TGTGCCAGCACCCCCCTAGGCAGAATGGAGACCCAGTACTTC. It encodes CASTPLGRMETQYF.

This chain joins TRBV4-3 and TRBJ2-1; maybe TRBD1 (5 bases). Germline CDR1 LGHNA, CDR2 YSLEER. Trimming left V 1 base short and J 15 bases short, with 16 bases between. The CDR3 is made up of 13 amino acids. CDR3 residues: CASSQGRGLWPFF. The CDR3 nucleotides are TGCGCCAGCAGCCAAGGAAGGGGTCTCTGGCCGTTCTTC.

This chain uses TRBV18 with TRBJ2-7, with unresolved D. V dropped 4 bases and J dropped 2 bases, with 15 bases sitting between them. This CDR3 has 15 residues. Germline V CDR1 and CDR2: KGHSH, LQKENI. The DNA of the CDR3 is TGTGCCAGCTCACTCTCTAACGAAACCCCCTACGAGCAGTACTTC. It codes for CASSLSNETPYEQYF. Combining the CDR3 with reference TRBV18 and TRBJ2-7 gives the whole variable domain NAGVMQNPRHLVRRRGQEARLRCSPMKGHSHVYWYRQLPEEGLKFMVYLQKENIIDESGMPKERFSAEFPKEGPSILRIQQVVRGDSAAYFCASSLSNETPYEQYFGPGTRLTVT.

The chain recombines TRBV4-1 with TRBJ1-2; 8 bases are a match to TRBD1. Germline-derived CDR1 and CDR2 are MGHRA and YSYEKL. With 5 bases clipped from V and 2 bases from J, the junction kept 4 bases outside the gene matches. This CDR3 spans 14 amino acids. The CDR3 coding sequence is TGCGCCAGCAGCTCCGGACAGGGAAACTATGGCTACACCTTC. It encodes CASSSGQGNYGYTF.

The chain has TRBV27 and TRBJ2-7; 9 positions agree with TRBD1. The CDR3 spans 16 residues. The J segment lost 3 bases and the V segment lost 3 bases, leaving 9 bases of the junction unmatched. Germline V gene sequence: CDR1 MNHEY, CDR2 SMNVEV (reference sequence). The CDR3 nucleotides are TGTGCCAGCAGTTTGTGGACAGGGGATTTGGGCTACGAGCAGTACTTC. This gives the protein CASSLWTGDLGYEQYF.

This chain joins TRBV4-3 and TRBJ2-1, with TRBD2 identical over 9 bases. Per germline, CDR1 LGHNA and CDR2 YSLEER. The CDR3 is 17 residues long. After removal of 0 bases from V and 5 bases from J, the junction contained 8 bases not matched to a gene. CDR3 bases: TGCGCCAGCAGCCAAGATTTGCGGGAGGGCTACAACAATGAGCAGTTCTTC. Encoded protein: CASSQDLREGYNNEQFF.

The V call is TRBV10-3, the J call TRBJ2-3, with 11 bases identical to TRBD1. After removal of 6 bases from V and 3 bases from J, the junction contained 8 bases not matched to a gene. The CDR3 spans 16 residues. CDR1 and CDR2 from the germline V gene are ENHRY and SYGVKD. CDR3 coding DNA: TGTGCCATCAGCAACACCGGGACAGGGGGAACAGATACGCAGTATTTT. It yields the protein CAISNTGTGGTDTQYF.

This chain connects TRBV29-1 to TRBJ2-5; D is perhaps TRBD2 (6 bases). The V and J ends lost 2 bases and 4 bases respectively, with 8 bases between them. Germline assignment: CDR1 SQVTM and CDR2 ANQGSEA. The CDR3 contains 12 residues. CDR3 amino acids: CSVEMGGETQYF. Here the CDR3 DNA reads TGCAGCGTTGAAATGGGGGGAGAGACCCAGTACTTC.